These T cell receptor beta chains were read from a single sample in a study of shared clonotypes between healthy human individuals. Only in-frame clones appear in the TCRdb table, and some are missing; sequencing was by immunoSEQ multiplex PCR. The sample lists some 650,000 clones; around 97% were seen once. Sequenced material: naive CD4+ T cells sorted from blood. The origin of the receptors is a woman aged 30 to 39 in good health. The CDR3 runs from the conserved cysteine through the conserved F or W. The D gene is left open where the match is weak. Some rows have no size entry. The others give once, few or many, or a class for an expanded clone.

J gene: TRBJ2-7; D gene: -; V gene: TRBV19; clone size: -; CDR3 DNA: TGTGCCTCCCACCGGGATATCTCCTACGAGCAGTACTTC; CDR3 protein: CASHRDISYEQYF
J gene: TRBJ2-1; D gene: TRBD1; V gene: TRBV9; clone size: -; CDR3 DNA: TGTGCCAGCCAAACAGGGGGCAATGAGCAGTTCTTC; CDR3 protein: CASQTGGNEQFF
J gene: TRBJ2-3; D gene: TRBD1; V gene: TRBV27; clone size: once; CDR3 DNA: TGTGCCAGCAGTTTACGAGCGGGGACAGGGGTAGATACGCAGTATTTT; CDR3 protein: CASSLRAGTGVDTQYF
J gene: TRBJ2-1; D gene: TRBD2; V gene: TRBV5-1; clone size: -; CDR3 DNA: TGCGCCAGCAGCTTGCTGTTAGCGGGAGGGGATGAGCAGTTCTTC; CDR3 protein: CASSLLLAGGDEQFF
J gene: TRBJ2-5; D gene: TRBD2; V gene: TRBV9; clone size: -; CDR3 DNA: TGTGCCAGCAGAGGACTAGCGGGAGGGGATGAGACCCAGTACTTC; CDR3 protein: CASRGLAGGDETQYF
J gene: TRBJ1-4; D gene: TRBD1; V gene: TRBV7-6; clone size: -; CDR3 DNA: TGTGCCAGCAGCTTAAGACAGGGAGGTTATGAAAAACTGTTTTTT; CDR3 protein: CASSLRQGGYEKLFF
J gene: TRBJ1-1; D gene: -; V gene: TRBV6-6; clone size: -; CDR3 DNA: TGTGCCAGCAGTTCAACACAAGCTGACACTGAAGCTTTCTTT; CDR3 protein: CASSSTQADTEAFF
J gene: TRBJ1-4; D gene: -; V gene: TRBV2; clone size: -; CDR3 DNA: TGTGCCAGCAGACAACAAGCTGCGGCTAATGAAAAACTGTTTTTT; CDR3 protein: CASRQQAAANEKLFF
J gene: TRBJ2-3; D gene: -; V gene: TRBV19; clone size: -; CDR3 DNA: TGTGCCAGTAGTATCTTGGGGGGCATCCGCACAGATACGCAGTATTTT; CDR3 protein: CASSILGGIRTDTQYF
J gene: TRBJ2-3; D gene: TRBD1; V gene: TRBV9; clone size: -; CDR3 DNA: TGTGCCAGCAGCGTAGCTAAGGGCAGGGGGCTACAGGATACGCAGTATTTT; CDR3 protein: CASSVAKGRGLQDTQYF
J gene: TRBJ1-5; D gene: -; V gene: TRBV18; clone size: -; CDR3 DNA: TGTGCCAGCTCACTTCGAGTAGATCAGCCCCAGCATTTT; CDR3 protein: CASSLRVDQPQHF
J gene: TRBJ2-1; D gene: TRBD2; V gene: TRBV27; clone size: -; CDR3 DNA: TGTGCCAGCAGTTTACCCCCTAGCGGGAGAAGTGAGCAGTTCTTC; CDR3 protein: CASSLPPSGRSEQFF
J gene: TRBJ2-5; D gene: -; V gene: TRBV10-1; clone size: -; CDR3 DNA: TGCGCCAGCAGTCTGGAAACGGGGTACGGAGAGACCCAGTACTTC; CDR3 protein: CASSLETGYGETQYF
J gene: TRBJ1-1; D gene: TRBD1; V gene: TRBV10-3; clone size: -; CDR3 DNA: TGTGCCATCAGTGGCCGGGAGGGGGCCGGTGAAGCTTTCTTT; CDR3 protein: CAISGREGAGEAFF